This entry lists 16 T cell receptor beta chains sequenced from one sample in a study of blood T cell repertoires in COVID-19. The table came from immunoSEQ multiplex PCR; TCRdb's copy has only in-frame clones and leaves some out. Of around 190,000 clones detected, 65% to 90% appear once; the ten largest clones hold approximately 13%. Sequencing used peripheral blood. These TCRs come from a human donor in a cohort sampled during active COVID-19.

This chain joins TRBV14 and TRBJ1-4; D not resolved. V lost 4 bases to trimming and J lost 5 bases, with 11 bases between them. The CDR3 covers 14 residues. The germline gives CDR1 SGHDN, CDR2 FVKESK. CDR3 sequence reads: CASSPYPRNEKLFF. The CDR3 DNA follows: TGTGCCAGCAGCCCCTACCCACGGAATGAAAAACTGTTTTTT.

J is TRBJ2-3 and V is TRBV7-9; a weak D match, TRBD2 (6 bases). Germline V lookup: CDR1 SEHNR, CDR2 FQNEAQ (reference sequence). The CDR3 is made up of 15 amino acids. V was cut by 5 bases and J by 2 bases, with 14 bases left in between. The CDR3 sequence: CASSEPGLITDTQYF. CDR3 coding DNA: TGTGCCAGCAGCGAACCGGGACTGATCACAGATACGCAGTATTTT.

The chain links TRBV28 to TRBJ2-2, with 7 nucleotides matching TRBD1. The germline gives CDR1 MDHEN, CDR2 SYDVKM. The ends lost 8 bases at V and 5 bases at J; junction bases unmatched: 5. The length of the CDR3 is 13 residues. CDR3 region: CASRQGLTGELFF. DNA of the CDR3: TGTGCCAGCCGACAGGGCCTTACCGGGGAGCTGTTTTTT. Full variable domain (rest looked up from reference TRBV28 and TRBJ2-2): DVKVTQSSRYLVKRTGEKVFLECVQDMDHENMFWYRQDPGLGLRLIYFSYDVKMKEKGDIPEGYSVSREKKERFSLILESASTNQTSMYLCASRQGLTGELFFGEGSRLTVL.

The J gene is TRBJ2-7, the V gene TRBV11-1, with TRBD1 matching over 7 bases. Losses at the gene ends were 0 bases for V and 3 bases for J; bases not matched to a gene: 8. CDR1 and CDR2 (germline): SGHAT, FQDESV (reference sequence). The CDR3 consists of 16 residues. CDR3 sequence reads: CASSLALAGGIYEQYF. In DNA form, the CDR3 reads TGTGCCAGCAGCTTAGCGTTGGCAGGGGGAATCTACGAGCAGTACTTC. The full variable domain, rest sourced from reference TRBV11-1 and TRBJ2-7, is EAEVAQSPRYKITEKSQAVAFWCDPISGHATLYWYRQILGQGPELLVQFQDESVVDDSQLPKDRFSAERLKGVDSTLKIQPAELGDSAMYLCASSLALAGGIYEQYFGPGTRLTVT.

This chain connects TRBV6-5 to TRBJ2-3; 7 nucleotides agree with TRBD2. CDR3 size: 15 residues. Germline V gives CDR1 MNHEY, CDR2 SVGAGI. V was pared by 5 bases and J by 0 bases, with 5 bases of the junction left unmatched. The CDR3 loop is CASSRLAVSTDTQYF. Written as DNA, the CDR3 is TGTGCCAGCAGTAGGCTAGCGGTTAGCACAGATACGCAGTATTTT.

The chain joins TRBV30 to TRBJ2-1; 8 bases are a match to TRBD2. The CDR3 runs 13 residues. The germline gives CDR1 GTSNPN, CDR2 SVGIG (reference sequence). J lost 5 bases, V lost 1 base, and 1 base had no gene match. The CDR3 sequence: CAWSAGGDNEQFF. The CDR3 DNA is TGTGCCTGGAGTGCGGGAGGGGACAATGAGCAGTTCTTC.

Comments on this clone: Sequence at one end of the junction differs from germline and may be a read error. The chain recombines TRBV13 with TRBJ2-3; TRBD2 agrees at 12 bases. The CDR3 contains 17 residues. The V gene's germline CDR1 is PRHDT and CDR2 FYEKMQ (reference sequence). The CDR3 DNA reads as TGTGCCAGCAGCCTAGGGACTAGCGGGTCTAGCACAGATACGCAGTATTTT. It specifies CASSLGTSGSSTDTQYF.

The chain links TRBV27 to TRBJ2-5; 15 bases match TRBD2. Germline V CDR1 and CDR2: MNHEY, SMNVEV (reference sequence). The V and J ends lost 5 bases and 1 base, in that order; junction bases with no gene match: 8. This CDR3 has 18 amino acids. CDR3 sequence (DNA): TGTGCCAGCAGTGCTCAGGGACTAGCGGGAGGAACCCAAGAGACCCAGTACTTC. Translating gives CASSAQGLAGGTQETQYF.

The chain joins TRBV28 to TRBJ2-7; 7 positions agree with TRBD1. CDR1 and CDR2 (germline): MDHEN, SYDVKM. With 6 bases clipped from V and 6 bases from J, the junction kept 8 bases outside the gene matches. The CDR3 runs to 13 residues. DNA of the CDR3: TGTGCCAGCAGCCACGACAGGGTCCCCGAGCAGTACTTC. This encodes CASSHDRVPEQYF.

In this sample, this clone turned up once. The genes are TRBV7-2 and TRBJ2-7; D is undetermined. CDR1 SGHTA and CDR2 FQGNSA come from the germline V gene. V was shortened by 2 bases and J by 0 bases, with 8 bases between the two germline ends. CDR3 length: 14 amino acids. The chain's CDR3 is CASSLTTSSYEQYF. CDR3 bases: TGTGCCAGCAGCTTAACGACAAGCTCCTACGAGCAGTACTTC. Full variable domain (remainder filled in from reference TRBV7-2 and TRBJ2-7): GAGVSQSPSNKVTEKGKDVELRCDPISGHTALYWYRQSLGQGLEFLIYFQGNSAPDKSGLPSDRFSAERTGGSVSTLTIQRTQQEDSAVYLCASSLTTSSYEQYFGPGTRLTVT.

The chain links TRBV19 to TRBJ2-6, with D perhaps TRBD2 (6 bases). This CDR3 contains 15 residues. CDR1 and CDR2 (germline): LNHDA, SQIVND (reference sequence). V was clipped by 7 bases and J by 3 bases, with 13 bases between them. The CDR3 spells CASTDRGGGANVLTF. CDR3 DNA sequence: TGTGCCAGTACCGATCGGGGAGGTGGGGCCAACGTCCTGACTTTC.

This clone was recorded a few times. V gene TRBV27 combines with J gene TRBJ2-7; D may be TRBD1 (7 bases). Germline V gene sequence: CDR1 MNHEY, CDR2 SMNVEV (reference sequence). CDR3 length: 15 amino acids. Between the trimmed V and J ends, which lost 3 bases and 5 bases, there was a span of 17 bases. In DNA form, the CDR3 reads TGTGCCAGCAGTTTCAGACAGGGAGGAATCCACGAGCAGTACTTC. This translates into CASSFRQGGIHEQYF.

The V gene is TRBV19, the J gene TRBJ2-3; 9 nucleotides agree with TRBD2. The J segment lost 3 bases and the V segment lost 2 bases, leaving 15 bases of the junction unmatched. The germline gives CDR1 LNHDA, CDR2 SQIVND (reference sequence). The CDR3 sequence is 19 residues long. This CDR3 is CASSISPGGGRAPTDTQYF. The CDR3 bases are TGTGCCAGTAGTATAAGCCCCGGGGGCGGGAGGGCCCCGACAGATACGCAGTATTTT.

The chain carries TRBV19 and TRBJ2-3; 8 positions agree with TRBD1. Germline-derived CDR1 and CDR2 are LNHDA and SQIVND (reference sequence). The CDR3 loop spans 16 amino acids. Losses at the gene ends were 3 bases for V and 2 bases for J; bases not matched to a gene: 7. This CDR3 is CASSMRPGGLTDTQYF. DNA of the CDR3: TGTGCCAGTAGTATGCGTCCAGGGGGCCTCACAGATACGCAGTATTTT.

The chain links TRBV2 to TRBJ2-4, with D perhaps TRBD2 (6 bases). V was trimmed by 7 bases and J by 7 bases, leaving 17 bases between them. CDR1 SNHLY and CDR2 FYNNEI come from the germline V gene. This CDR3 is 14 amino acids long. CDR3 protein: CASTKGGPGNIQYF. In nucleotides, the CDR3 is TGTGCCAGCACCAAAGGAGGGCCGGGGAACATTCAGTACTTC.

This chain links TRBV9 with TRBJ2-1; the D gene is possibly TRBD1 (5 bases). The ends were cut back, 0 bases at V and 2 bases at J, with 9 bases in the middle. Germline-derived CDR1 and CDR2 are SGDLS and YYNGEE. The CDR3 extends over 15 amino acids. As DNA, the CDR3 is TGTGCCAGCAGCGTAGTACAGGACCCCTACAATGAGCAGTTCTTC. It is translated as CASSVVQDPYNEQFF. The whole variable domain, filled in from reference TRBV9 and TRBJ2-1, reads DSGVTQTPKHLITATGQRVTLRCSPRSGDLSVYWYQQSLDQGLQFLIQYYNGEERAKGNILERFSAQQFPDLHSELNLSSLELGDSALYFCASSVVQDPYNEQFFGPGTRLTVL.